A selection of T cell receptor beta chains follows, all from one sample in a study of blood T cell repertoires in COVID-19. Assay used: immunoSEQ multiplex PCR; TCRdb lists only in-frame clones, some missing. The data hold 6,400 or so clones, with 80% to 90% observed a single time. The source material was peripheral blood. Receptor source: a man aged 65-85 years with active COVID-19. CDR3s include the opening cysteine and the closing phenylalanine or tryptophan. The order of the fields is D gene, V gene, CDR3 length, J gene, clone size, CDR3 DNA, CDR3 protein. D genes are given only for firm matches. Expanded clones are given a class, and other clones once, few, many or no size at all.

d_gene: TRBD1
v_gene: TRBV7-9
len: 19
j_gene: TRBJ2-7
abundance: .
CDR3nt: TGTGCCAGCAGCTTAGGGAAAGGCGGAACCGGGACAGGGCTCTACGAGCAGTACTTC
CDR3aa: CASSLGKGGTGTGLYEQYF

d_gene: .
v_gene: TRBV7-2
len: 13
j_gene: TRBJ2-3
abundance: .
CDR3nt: TGTGCCAGCAGCTTAGATTCTGCAGATACGCAGTATTTT
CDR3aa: CASSLDSADTQYF

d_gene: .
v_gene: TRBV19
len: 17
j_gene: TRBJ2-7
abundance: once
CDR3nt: TGTGCCAGTAGCCCCCTCGTGGGGGGTCAAGGAGCGTACGAGCAGTACTTC
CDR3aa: CASSPLVGGQGAYEQYF

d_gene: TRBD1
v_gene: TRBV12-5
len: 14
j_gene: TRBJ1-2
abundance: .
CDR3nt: TGTGCTAGTGGTTTACCCAGGGGGGACTATGGCTACACCTTC
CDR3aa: CASGLPRGDYGYTF

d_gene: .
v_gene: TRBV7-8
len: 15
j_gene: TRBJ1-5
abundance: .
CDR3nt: TGTGCCAGCAGCTTAGTGGGGCCACAGCAGGAGCCCCAGCATTTT
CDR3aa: CASSLVGPQQEPQHF

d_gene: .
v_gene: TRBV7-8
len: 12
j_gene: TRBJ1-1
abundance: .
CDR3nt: TGTGCCAGCAGCTTAATAGCAGGGTCAGCTTTCTTT
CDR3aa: CASSLIAGSAFF

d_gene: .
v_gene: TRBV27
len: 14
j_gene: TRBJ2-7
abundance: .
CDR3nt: TGTGCCAGCAGTCCAAAGACAGCCTACTACGAGCAGTACTTC
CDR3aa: CASSPKTAYYEQYF

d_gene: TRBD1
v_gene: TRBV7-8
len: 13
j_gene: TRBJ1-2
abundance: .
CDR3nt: TGTGCCAGCAGTCTAAACAACAGGGGCGGCTACACCTTC
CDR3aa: CASSLNNRGGYTF

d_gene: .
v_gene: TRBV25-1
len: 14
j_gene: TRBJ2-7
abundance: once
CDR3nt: TGTGCCAGCAGTGACAGCAGGCGGACAAGGGAGCAGTACTTC
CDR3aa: CASSDSRRTREQYF

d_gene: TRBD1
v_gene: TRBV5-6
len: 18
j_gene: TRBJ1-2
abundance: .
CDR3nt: TGTGCCAGCAGCTTGGGCCGGGACAGTATTTGGGCTAACTATGGCTACACCTTC
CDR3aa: CASSLGRDSIWANYGYTF

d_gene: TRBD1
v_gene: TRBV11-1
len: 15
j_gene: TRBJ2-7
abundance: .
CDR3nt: TGTGCCAGCAGCTTAAGAAGGGACAGGATCTACGAGCAGTACTTC
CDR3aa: CASSLRRDRIYEQYF

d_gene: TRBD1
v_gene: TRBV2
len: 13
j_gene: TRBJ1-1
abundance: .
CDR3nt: TGTGCCAGCAGGACAGGGTTCAGCACTGAAGCTTTCTTT
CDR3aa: CASRTGFSTEAFF

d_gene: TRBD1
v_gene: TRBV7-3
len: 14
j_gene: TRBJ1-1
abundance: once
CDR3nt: TGTGCCAGCAGCCCACAGGGGGCGAGGACTGAAGCTTTCTTT
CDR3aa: CASSPQGARTEAFF

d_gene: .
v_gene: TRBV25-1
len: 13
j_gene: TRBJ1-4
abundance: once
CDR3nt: TGTGCCAGCAGAAGCGCAACTAATGAAAAACTGTTTTTT
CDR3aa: CASRSATNEKLFF

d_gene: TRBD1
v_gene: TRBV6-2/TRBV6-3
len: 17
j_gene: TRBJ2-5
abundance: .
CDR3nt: TGTGCCAGCAGTTACTCGATGGGACAGGGGGCGCGGGAGACCCAGTACTTC
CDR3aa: CASSYSMGQGARETQYF

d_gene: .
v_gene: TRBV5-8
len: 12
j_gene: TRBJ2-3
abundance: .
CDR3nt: TGTGCCAGCAACAGACAGGAAGATACGCAGTATTTT
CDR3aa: CASNRQEDTQYF